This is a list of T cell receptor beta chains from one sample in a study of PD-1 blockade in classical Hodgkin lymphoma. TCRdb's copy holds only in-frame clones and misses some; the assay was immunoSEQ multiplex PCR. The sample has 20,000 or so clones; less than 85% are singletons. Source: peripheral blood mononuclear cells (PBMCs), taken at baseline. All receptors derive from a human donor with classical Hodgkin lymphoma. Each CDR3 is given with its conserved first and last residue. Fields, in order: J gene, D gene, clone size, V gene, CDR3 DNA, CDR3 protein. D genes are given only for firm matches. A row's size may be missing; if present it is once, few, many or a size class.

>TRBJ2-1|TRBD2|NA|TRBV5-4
TGTGCCAGCAGCTTGGGGGGACTAGCGGGGCACCCCGGGCAGTTCTTC
CASSLGGLAGHPGQFF
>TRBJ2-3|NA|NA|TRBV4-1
TGCGCCAGCAGATCGGACCCGTCATATACGCAGTATTTT
CASRSDPSYTQYF
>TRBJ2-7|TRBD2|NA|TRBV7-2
TGTGCCAGCAGCTTCAGCGGGGGGAAGACCTACGAGCAGTACTTC
CASSFSGGKTYEQYF
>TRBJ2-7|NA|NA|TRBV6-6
TGTGCCAGCAGTTACGAAGGGGGGTCCTACGAGCAGTACTTC
CASSYEGGSYEQYF
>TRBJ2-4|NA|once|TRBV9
TGTGCCAGCACCCCGGGCGGGTTTGGGGACATTCAGTACTTC
CASTPGGFGDIQYF
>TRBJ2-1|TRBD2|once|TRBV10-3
TGTGCCATCAAAGAGCGGGGGAGCTCCTACAATGAGCAGTTCTTC
CAIKERGSSYNEQFF
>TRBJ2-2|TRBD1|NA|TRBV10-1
TGCGCCAGCAGTTACAGGGGGCCTAACACCGGGGAGCTGTTTTTT
CASSYRGPNTGELFF
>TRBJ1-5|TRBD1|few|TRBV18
TGTGCCAGCTCGTCGACAGGGCTAGGTCAGCCCCAGCATTTT
CASSSTGLGQPQHF
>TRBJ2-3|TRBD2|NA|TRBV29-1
TGCAGCGTCGAACTAGCGGATAGCACAGATACGCAGTATTTT
CSVELADSTDTQYF
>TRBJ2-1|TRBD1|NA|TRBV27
TGTGCCAGCAGTTCACAGGGGGCCAACTACAATGAGCAGTTCTTC
CASSSQGANYNEQFF
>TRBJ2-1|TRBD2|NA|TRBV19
TGTGCCAGTAGTAATCGAGCGGGGGGTCTCAATGAGCAGTTCTTC
CASSNRAGGLNEQFF
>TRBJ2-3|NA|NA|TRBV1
TGCACCAGCAGCCAAGATAGGGCAGGTTCTGGTACGCAGTATTTT
CTSSQDRAGSGTQYF
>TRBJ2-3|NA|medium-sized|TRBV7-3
TGTGCCAGCAGCTTAACGGGCAAGACCACAGATACGCAGTATTTT
CASSLTGKTTDTQYF
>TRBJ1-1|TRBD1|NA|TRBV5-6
TGTGCCAGCAGCTTGGGACAGGGCCGCACTGAAGCTTTCTTT
CASSLGQGRTEAFF
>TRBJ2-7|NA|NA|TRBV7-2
TGTGCCAGCAGCTTAGTCCCCAACGAGCAGTACTTC
CASSLVPNEQYF
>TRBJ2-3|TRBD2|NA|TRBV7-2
TGTGCCAGCAGCCCCTTTGGAGCGGGGGATTGGAATACGCAGTATTTT
CASSPFGAGDWNTQYF
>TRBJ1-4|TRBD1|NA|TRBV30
TGTGCCTGGAGTTCGGGACAGGGGACAACTAATGAAAAACTGTTTTTT
CAWSSGQGTTNEKLFF
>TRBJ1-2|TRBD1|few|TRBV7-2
TGTGCCAGCAGGGAGACAGGGAGGAGTGGCTACACCTTC
CASRETGRSGYTF
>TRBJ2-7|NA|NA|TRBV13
TGTGCCAGCAGCTTAAATCGATTTGAGGAGGTTTCCGCCTACGAGCAGTACTTC
CASSLNRFEEVSAYEQYF
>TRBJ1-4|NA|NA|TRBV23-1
TGCGCCAGCAGTCAGCTCCAACAGTTGGGGGACGAAAAACTGTTTTTT
CASSQLQQLGDEKLFF
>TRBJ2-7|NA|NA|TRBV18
TGTGCCAGCTCACCATCGTTGTTCAGGGGAAAACCCTACGAGCAGTACTTC
CASSPSLFRGKPYEQYF
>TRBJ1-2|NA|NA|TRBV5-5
TGTGCCAGCAGCTTGGTAATCGGAGCTAACTATGGCTACACCTTC
CASSLVIGANYGYTF
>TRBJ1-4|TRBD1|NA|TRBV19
TGTGCCAGTAGTATGCCGGACAGGGTCCGTGCAACTAATGAAAAACTGTTTTTT
CASSMPDRVRATNEKLFF
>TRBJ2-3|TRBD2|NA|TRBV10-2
TGCGCCAGCAGCTTTTCATCACTAGCGGGGGTGGCAGATACGCAGTATTTT
CASSFSSLAGVADTQYF
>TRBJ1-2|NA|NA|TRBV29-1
TGCAGCGTTGAAGTGGCAGGGCGGTATGGCTACACCTTC
CSVEVAGRYGYTF
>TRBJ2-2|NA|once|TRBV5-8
TGTGCCAGCCCAACAGAGCCGAACACCGGGGAGCTGTTTTTT
CASPTEPNTGELFF
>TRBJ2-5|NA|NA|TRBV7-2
TGTGCCAGCAGCTTAGGCTTCGGGGAGACCCAGTACTTC
CASSLGFGETQYF
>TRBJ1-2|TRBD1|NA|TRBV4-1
TGCGCCAGCAACCCAATACAGGGGACCTATGGCTACACCTTC
CASNPIQGTYGYTF
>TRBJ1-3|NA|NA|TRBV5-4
TGTGCCAGCAGCTTGGATGGGGTCGCTGGAAACACCATATATTTT
CASSLDGVAGNTIYF
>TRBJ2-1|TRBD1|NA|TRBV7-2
TGTGCCAGCAGTTCCGACAGGGGGACCTACAATGAGCAGTTCTTC
CASSSDRGTYNEQFF
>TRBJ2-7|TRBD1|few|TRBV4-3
TGCGCCAGCAGCCAAGGCCTGGGACAGGGGTGGGAGCAGTACTTC
CASSQGLGQGWEQYF
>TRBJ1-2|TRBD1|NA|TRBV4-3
TGCGCCAGCAGCCAGGGACAGGGCTATGGCTACACCTTC
CASSQGQGYGYTF
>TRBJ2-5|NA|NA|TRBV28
TGTGCCAGCAGTTTTGGGGCAGGGAGAAACCAAGAGACCCAGTACTTC
CASSFGAGRNQETQYF
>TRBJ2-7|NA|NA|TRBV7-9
TGTGCCAGCAGCCAGCCTAGGGGGACCACCTACGAGCAGTACTTC
CASSQPRGTTYEQYF
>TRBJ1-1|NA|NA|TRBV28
TGTGCCAGCAGCTATCGGAACACTGAAGCTTTCTTT
CASSYRNTEAFF
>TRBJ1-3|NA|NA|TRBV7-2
TGTGCCAGCAGCTTAAAAGGGTTCAGTCCTGGAAACACCATATATTTT
CASSLKGFSPGNTIYF
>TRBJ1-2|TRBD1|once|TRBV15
TGTGCCACCAGCAGGGGGACAGAGGTCTTCTTTGGCTACACCTTC
CATSRGTEVFFGYTF
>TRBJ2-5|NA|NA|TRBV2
TGTGCCAGCATGGGTCAGGCAAAGACCCAGTACTTC
CASMGQAKTQYF
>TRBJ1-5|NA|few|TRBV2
TGTGCCAGCAGCGTCAGGGGTAATGGGCAGCCCCAGCATTTT
CASSVRGNGQPQHF
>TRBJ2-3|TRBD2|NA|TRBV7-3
TGTGCCAGCAGCTTAATGGGGACTAGCGGGGGCCTTCACACAGATACGCAGTATTTT
CASSLMGTSGGLHTDTQYF
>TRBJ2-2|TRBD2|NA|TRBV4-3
TGCGCCAGCAGCCGCGGACTAGCGGGGGATACGCGAGCCACCGGGGAGCTGTTTTTT
CASSRGLAGDTRATGELFF
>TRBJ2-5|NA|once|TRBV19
TGTGCCAGTAGTACGTCAGGGGTAGAGACCCAGTACTTC
CASSTSGVETQYF
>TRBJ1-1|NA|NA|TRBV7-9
TGTGCCACCCCCGCGGAGAACACTGAAGCTTTCTTT
CATPAENTEAFF
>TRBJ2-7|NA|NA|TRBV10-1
TGCGCCAGCAGTGCGACACGGATAGGAGTCGAGCAGTACTTC
CASSATRIGVEQYF
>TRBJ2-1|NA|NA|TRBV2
TGTGCCAGCAGTGAAGGGAGTTTTTCCTCCTACAATGAGCAGTTCTTC
CASSEGSFSSYNEQFF
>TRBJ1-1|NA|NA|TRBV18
TGTGCCAGCTCACCACCGTTAGACACTGAAGCTTTCTTT
CASSPPLDTEAFF
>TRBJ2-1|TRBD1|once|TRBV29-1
TGCAGCGTTGAAGGGACAGGGGCAGACAATGAGCAGTTCTTC
CSVEGTGADNEQFF
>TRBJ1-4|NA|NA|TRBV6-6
TGTGCCAGCAGTTCCCGACAAGTTATGGGGGAAAAACTGTTTTTT
CASSSRQVMGEKLFF
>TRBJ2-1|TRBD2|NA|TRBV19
TGTGCCAGTAGTACCGGGACTAGCTCCTACAATGAGCAGTTCTTC
CASSTGTSSYNEQFF
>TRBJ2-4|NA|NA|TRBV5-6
TGTGCCAGCAGCTTGAGCACCGACCTAGCCAAAAACATTCAGTACTTC
CASSLSTDLAKNIQYF